One sample yielded the 4 T cell receptor beta chains listed below, sequenced in a study of T cell changes during pregnancy in multiple sclerosis. Repertoires were generated with immunoSEQ multiplex PCR, while TCRdb's copy carries only in-frame clones and drops some. The repertoire includes 45,000 to 65,000 clones, about 90% of them detected once, and less than 0.65% sits in the top ten. Sequenced here: CD4+ T cells from peripheral blood mononuclear cells, sampled after pregnancy. All receptors derive from a female donor with multiple sclerosis, enrolled in a pregnancy study.

The chain recombines TRBV7-3 with TRBJ2-6; perhaps TRBD2 as D (5 bases). Per the germline V gene, CDR1 is SGHTA and CDR2 is FQGTGA. The CDR3 consists of 18 residues. Trimming stripped 0 bases from V and 2 bases from J, with 14 bases between. The chain's CDR3 is CASSLTPIGRAGANVLTF. The CDR3 coding sequence is TGTGCCAGCAGCTTAACCCCTATAGGGAGAGCTGGGGCCAACGTCCTGACTTTC.

This chain connects TRBV7-2 to TRBJ2-1; 10 nucleotides agree with TRBD2. Germline V gene data show CDR1 as SGHTA and CDR2 as FQGNSA. The V segment lost 4 bases and the J segment 6 bases; nucleotides outside the gene matches: 9. The CDR3 totals 16 residues. CDR3 bases: TGTGCCAGCAGCTCAGCTAGCGGGAGACCCACCAATGAGCAGTTCTTC. This gives the protein CASSSASGRPTNEQFF.

The V gene is TRBV2, the J gene TRBJ2-2; D is undetermined. From germline, CDR1 is SNHLY and CDR2 FYNNEI. Trimming took 3 bases from V and 3 from J, leaving 8 bases between them. This CDR3 comprises 14 residues. In DNA form, the CDR3 reads TGTGCCAGCAGTGAGAATCGGGACACCGGGGAGCTGTTTTTT. This gives the protein CASSENRDTGELFF.

This chain links TRBV28 with TRBJ2-7, with TRBD2 matching over 7 bases. The CDR3 contains 11 residues. The J segment lost 6 bases and the V segment lost 6 bases, leaving 2 bases of the junction unmatched. Germline V CDR1 and CDR2: MDHEN, SYDVKM. The CDR3 sequence is CASSRTSEQYF. The DNA for the CDR3 is TGTGCCAGCAGCCGGACTAGCGAGCAGTACTTC.